This TCR beta chain was recovered during a study of low-dose radiotherapy and immunotherapy resistance in tumors. Study overall: Every six weeks patients received intravenous ipilimumab 1 mg/kg, and every two weeks they received intravenous nivolumab 240 mg. Cyclophosphamide infusions of 200 mg/m2 came every two weeks, one day before radiation-immunotherapy.

V lost 0 bases, J lost 9 bases, and 12 bases lay in between. This CDR3 has 13 residues. CDR1 is DFQATT and CDR2 is SNEGSKA in the germline V gene (reference sequence). This clonotype has ten or more counts. Alpha- and beta-chain coverage of first-strand cDNA came from TRAV- and TRBV-specific primers. TCRs were put through roughly 19 PCR cycles of amplification with Phusion. A constant-region primer and the V-primer adapter served as the primer pair. TCRdb called the reads again in MiXCR, with one record for every CDR3 protein. The table includes 95,000 to 100,000 distinct CDR3 sequences, roughly 20% detected once. Indicated time point: after trial treatment. Indicated treatment: LDRT plus nivolumab, ipilimumab, low-dose cyclophosphamide and aspirin (RACIN trial). The donors' regimen was nivolumab, ipilimumab, aspirin, low-dose cyclophosphamide and low-dose radiotherapy. As a condition of eligibility, patients had advanced solid tumors lacking tumor-infiltrating lymphocytes.

The sequences come from PBMCs, collected after low-dose radiotherapy plus immunotherapy. This clonotype was sampled from a male donor with prostate cancer. The V gene is TRBV20-1, the J gene TRBJ2-4; D is possibly TRBD1 (7 bases). The CDR3 is CSARDHQGGIQYF. CDR3 DNA: TGCAGTGCTAGAGACCATCAGGGGGGCATTCAGTACTTC.